Listed here are 29 T cell receptor beta chains from one sample, sequenced in a study of Ad26.COV2.S vaccination and SARS-CoV-2 variants. Here immunoSEQ multiplex PCR was the method, and the copy in TCRdb shows in-frame clones only, minus some. The sample includes approximately 400,000 clones, under 90% seen only once; the top ten take roughly 7.4%. Treatment noted: some 20 received Ad26.COV2.S at low or high dose, single or two shots; about five received placebo; per-sample allocation not given. Repertoires come from day 63 after the first vaccine or placebo injection. The sample was peripheral blood, taken in a trial of Ad26.COV2.S vaccine versus placebo. The receptors here all came from a person between 18 and 65 years old who received the Ad26.COV2.S COVID-19 vaccine or a placebo.

This chain joins TRBV28 and TRBJ2-3; 13 nucleotides match TRBD2. CDR1 is MDHEN and CDR2 is SYDVKM in the germline V gene. Trimming removed 5 bases from V and 4 bases from J; junction bases left unmatched: 6. This CDR3 region has 16 residues. This CDR3 is CASSRTSGSFADTQYF. In DNA, the CDR3 is TGTGCCAGCAGTAGGACTAGCGGGAGTTTCGCAGATACGCAGTATTTT. Filled out from reference TRBV28 and TRBJ2-3, the complete variable domain reads DVKVTQSSRYLVKRTGEKVFLECVQDMDHENMFWYRQDPGLGLRLIYFSYDVKMKEKGDIPEGYSVSREKKERFSLILESASTNQTSMYLCASSRTSGSFADTQYFGPGTRLTVL.

V usage is TRBV10-2 and J usage is TRBJ1-1; 9 bases map to TRBD1. CDR1 is WSHSY and CDR2 is SAAADI in the germline V gene. With V trimmed by 4 bases and J by 5 bases, 5 bases remained unmatched. The CDR3 has 14 residues. The CDR3 loop is CASSAGTGRTEAFF. CDR3 coding DNA: TGCGCCAGCAGTGCCGGGACAGGGAGGACTGAAGCTTTCTTT.

The chain links TRBV6-6 to TRBJ2-5; the D gene is possibly TRBD1 (6 bases). The length of the CDR3 is 14 residues. Germline-derived CDR1 and CDR2 are MNHNY and SVGAGI (reference sequence). With 4 bases removed from V and 5 bases from J, the gap between germline ends came to 14 bases. The CDR3 sequence: CASSSQGMGETQYF. Here the CDR3 DNA reads TGTGCCAGCAGTTCACAGGGAATGGGGGAGACCCAGTACTTC.

The gene calls are TRBV19 and TRBJ1-2; D remains unclear. The germline V gene encodes CDR1 LNHDA and CDR2 SQIVND (reference sequence). The CDR3 has 14 amino acids. V was pared by 3 bases and J by 5 bases, with 13 bases between. The chain's CDR3 is CASSITYADYGYTF. The CDR3 DNA is TGTGCCAGTAGTATTACGTATGCGGATTATGGCTACACCTTC.

The chain joins TRBV27 to TRBJ1-2; 12 bases agree with TRBD1. Losses at the gene ends were 6 bases for V and 7 bases for J; bases not matched to a gene: 15. This CDR3 is built from 17 residues. Germline CDR1 is MNHEY and CDR2 is SMNVEV (reference sequence). CDR3 bases: TGTGCCAGCAGGACACTCATCCGGGACAGGGGGCATGCTGGCTACACCTTC. Translation gives CASRTLIRDRGHAGYTF.

V gene TRBV7-6 combines with J gene TRBJ2-5; 10 bases fit TRBD1. The CDR3 extends over 14 amino acids. The germline CDR1 and CDR2 sequences are SGHVS and FNYEAQ. Germline trimming cut 3 bases from V and 5 bases from J; bases unmatched to any gene: 3. In DNA, the CDR3 is TGTGCCAGCAGCTTCGGGACAGGGGAGGAGACCCAGTACTTC. It is translated as CASSFGTGEETQYF. Based on the CDR3 plus reference TRBV7-6 and TRBJ2-5, the full variable domain is GAGVSQSPRYKVTKRGQDVALRCDPISGHVSLYWYRQALGQGPEFLTYFNYEAQQDKSGLPNDRFSAERPEGSISTLTIQRTEQRDSAMYRCASSFGTGEETQYFGPGTRLLVL.

The rearrangement joins TRBV3-1 (or the pseudogene TRBV3-2) to TRBJ1-2, with TRBD1 matching over 10 bases. Trimming removed 1 base from V and 8 bases from J; junction bases left unmatched: 7. The CDR3 loop spans 15 amino acids. Germline CDR1 and CDR2: LGHDT and YNNKEL (reference sequence). In DNA form, the CDR3 reads TGTGCCAGCAGCCAAGCCACCGGGACAGGGGTCGGCTACACCTTC. Protein: CASSQATGTGVGYTF.

Regarding this clone: Other DNA sequences in the sample encode the same CDR3. The genes are TRBV6-5 and TRBJ1-1, with D perhaps TRBD1 (5 bases). Germline CDR1 is MNHEY and CDR2 is SVGAGI. CDR3 length: 13 residues. The ends were cut back, 3 bases at V and 5 bases at J, with 10 bases in the middle. The CDR3 DNA reads as TGTGCCAGCAGTTATCGGGGGGGGACTGAAGCTTTCTTT. Translation gives CASSYRGGTEAFF.

The rearrangement joins TRBV9 to TRBJ2-5; no clear D gene. V dropped 0 bases and J dropped 5 bases, with 8 bases sitting between them. The CDR3 totals 13 residues. Germline CDR1 and CDR2: SGDLS and YYNGEE. The CDR3 here is CASSVDLRETQYF. CDR3 coding DNA: TGTGCCAGCAGCGTAGATTTGAGGGAGACCCAGTACTTC.

The V gene is TRBV3-1 (or the pseudogene TRBV3-2), the J gene TRBJ2-3; 8 bases agree with TRBD2. The V segment lost 2 bases and the J segment 3 bases; nucleotides outside the gene matches: 16. Germline V gene sequence: CDR1 LGHDT, CDR2 YNNKEL (reference sequence). The CDR3 runs 19 residues. CDR3 loop: CASSQPRGMSGSRTDTQYF. The CDR3 DNA is TGTGCCAGCAGCCAACCCCGGGGCATGAGCGGGAGTAGGACAGATACGCAGTATTTT.

The chain uses TRBV5-1 and TRBJ2-2; D ambiguous. This CDR3 region has 16 residues. The germline V and J ends were trimmed by 4 bases and 0 bases, with 13 bases remaining between them. CDR1 SGHRS and CDR2 YFSETQ come from the germline V gene. The CDR3 DNA reads TGCGCCAGCAGCATGAGACACTATTCGAACACCGGGGAGCTGTTTTTT. Translation: CASSMRHYSNTGELFF.

The chain uses TRBV3-1 (or the pseudogene TRBV3-2) and TRBJ1-6; no firm D call. The CDR3 sequence is 13 residues long. CDR1 is LGHDT and CDR2 is YNNKEL in the germline V gene (reference sequence). V was cut by 4 bases and J by 9 bases, with 10 bases left in between. CDR3 bases: TGTGCCAGCAGCCTGATTTTGGGTTCACCCCTCCACTTT. This translates into CASSLILGSPLHF.

The chain employs TRBV6-5 and TRBJ2-7; the D gene is possibly TRBD2 (6 bases). V was shortened by 6 bases and J by 2 bases, with 8 bases between the two germline ends. The CDR3 is 12 residues long. The V gene's germline CDR1 is MNHEY and CDR2 SVGAGI. The CDR3 sequence: CASRRGTYEQYF. The CDR3 DNA sequence: TGTGCCAGCAGGCGGGGTACCTACGAGCAGTACTTC.

The chain uses TRBV7-2 and TRBJ2-5; possible D gene TRBD1, 6 bases. The CDR3 has 15 residues. The V gene's germline CDR1 is SGHTA and CDR2 FQGNSA. Trimming stripped 0 bases from V and 4 bases from J, with 12 bases between. CDR3 nucleotide sequence: TGTGCCAGCAGCTTAGCCGACAGGTGGGGAGAGACCCAGTACTTC. Encoded protein: CASSLADRWGETQYF. Complete variable domain (other parts from reference TRBV7-2 and TRBJ2-5): GAGVSQSPSNKVTEKGKDVELRCDPISGHTALYWYRQSLGQGLEFLIYFQGNSAPDKSGLPSDRFSAERTGGSVSTLTIQRTQQEDSAVYLCASSLADRWGETQYFGPGTRLLVL.

The CDR3 DNA sequence: TGTGCCAGCAGGGATAGGGTGTCGCGGAGATCTGAAGCTTTCTTT. It translates to CASRDRVSRRSEAFF. The chain employs TRBV21-1 and TRBJ1-1. TRBV21-1 is annotated as a pseudogene. This CDR3 comprises 15 residues.

The chain links TRBV6-5 to TRBJ2-7, with 11 bases fitting TRBD1. CDR1 is MNHEY and CDR2 is SVGAGI in the germline V gene. J gave up 5 bases and V 5 bases, and 5 bases lay outside the gene matches. CDR3 length: 14 amino acids. The CDR3 DNA is TGTGCCAGCAGTCCAGGGACAGGGGGGCACGAGCAGTACTTC. This encodes CASSPGTGGHEQYF.

The V call is TRBV2, the J call TRBJ1-4; no reliable D call. Looked up from germline, CDR1 is SNHLY and CDR2 is FYNNEI. CDR3 length equals 13 residues. V was shortened by 7 bases and J by 3 bases, with 9 bases between the two germline ends. The CDR3 bases are TGTGCCAGCACAAGACTTTCTAATGAAAAACTGTTTTTT. Residues: CASTRLSNEKLFF.

V gene TRBV19 combines with J gene TRBJ2-1; 14 bases fit TRBD2. Per germline, CDR1 LNHDA and CDR2 SQIVND (reference sequence). This CDR3 region has 17 residues. The V gene end was trimmed by 6 bases and the J gene end by 0 bases; junction bases not matched to a gene: 4. CDR3 coding DNA: TGTGCCAGTAGAACCGGGACTAGCGGGAGCTCCTACAATGAGCAGTTCTTC. This codes for CASRTGTSGSSYNEQFF.

The chain uses TRBV7-9 and TRBJ1-1; D is ambiguous. The CDR3 contains 16 residues. From germline, CDR1 is SEHNR and CDR2 FQNEAQ (reference sequence). Trimming left V 7 bases short and J 5 bases short, with 23 bases between. CDR3 amino acids: CASNGVQYAAATEAFF. CDR3 coding DNA: TGTGCCAGCAATGGGGTCCAGTATGCGGCGGCTACTGAAGCTTTCTTT. The entire variable domain, with the rest obtained from reference TRBV7-9 and TRBJ1-1, is as follows: DTGVSQNPRHKITKRGQNVTFRCDPISEHNRLYWYRQTLGQGPEFLTYFQNEAQLEKSRLLSDRFSAERPKGSFSTLEIQRTEQGDSAMYLCASNGVQYAAATEAFFGQGTRLTVV.

In DNA form, the CDR3 reads TGTGCCAGCAGCTTAGTGGCGGTGGAGACCCAGTACTTC. This encodes CASSLVAVETQYF. The chain employs TRBV7-2 and TRBJ2-5; D gene unclear. Germline lookup yields CDR1 SGHTA and CDR2 FQGNSA. The ends were cut back, 1 base at V and 5 bases at J, with 8 bases in the middle. The CDR3 extends over 13 amino acids.

This chain uses TRBV19 with TRBJ1-2, with D unresolved. The CDR3 is 11 residues long. Looked up from germline, CDR1 is LNHDA and CDR2 is SQIVND (reference sequence). V was cut by 1 base and J by 6 bases, with 3 bases left in between. This chain's CDR3 is CASSIAHGYTF. Here the CDR3 DNA reads TGTGCCAGTAGTATAGCCCATGGCTACACCTTC.

The gene calls are TRBV30 and TRBJ1-2; D is unresolved. The CDR3 runs to 14 residues. The V and J ends lost 2 bases and 3 bases respectively, with 13 bases between them. The germline V gene has CDR1 GTSNPN and CDR2 SVGIG (reference sequence). The CDR3 is CAWSWSTVYYGYTF. The CDR3 DNA reads TGTGCCTGGAGTTGGTCAACGGTTTACTATGGCTACACCTTC.

The genes are TRBV29-1 and TRBJ2-5, with 7 nucleotides matching TRBD2. The CDR3 covers 12 residues. The germline V gene has CDR1 SQVTM and CDR2 ANQGSEA. Trimming took 5 bases from V and 5 from J; bases not matched to a gene: 5. The CDR3 loop reads CSVWGGGETQYF. In DNA, the CDR3 is TGCAGCGTTTGGGGGGGAGGGGAGACCCAGTACTTC.

CDR3 loop: CASSQDPGQGYQPQHF. The DNA for the CDR3 is TGCGCCAGCAGCCAAGATCCGGGACAGGGGTATCAGCCCCAGCATTTT. The rearrangement links TRBV4-3 to TRBJ1-5; 10 positions agree with TRBD1. Trimming at V came to 0 bases and at J to 5 bases, leaving 4 bases not matched to a gene. The CDR3 runs 16 residues. From germline, CDR1 is LGHNA and CDR2 YSLEER.

V and J are TRBV4-1 and TRBJ1-2; TRBD1 is a possible D gene (5 bases). The CDR3 is made up of 18 amino acids. CDR1 and CDR2 from the germline V gene are MGHRA and YSYEKL. Trimming left V 4 bases short and J 4 bases short, with 25 bases between. CDR3 nucleotide sequence: TGCGCCAGCAGCCTGTCCCCTCGACAGAGAAAGAGTAGCTATGGCTACACCTTC. Its protein is CASSLSPRQRKSSYGYTF.

The gene calls are TRBV12-3 or TRBV12-4 and TRBJ1-5; D unresolved. This CDR3 is 12 amino acids long. The V end lost 4 bases, the J end lost 2 bases, and 3 bases lay between the germline ends. Here the CDR3 reads CASSWGNQPQHF. The CDR3 DNA follows: TGTGCCAGCAGTTGGGGCAATCAGCCCCAGCATTTT.

This chain joins TRBV3-1 (or the pseudogene TRBV3-2) and TRBJ2-5, with D perhaps given as TRBD1 or TRBD2 (5 bases each). CDR1 LGHDT and CDR2 YNNKEL come from the germline V gene (reference sequence). V gave up 6 bases and J gave up 5 bases, with 10 bases separating them. The CDR3 loop spans 12 amino acids. DNA of the CDR3: TGTGCCAGCAGACTCGGGGCGGAGACCCAGTACTTC. This translates into CASRLGAETQYF.

In DNA form, the CDR3 reads TGTGCCAGCAGCCAACGTTTGCGGGGTAACTATGGCTACACCTTC. Residues: CASSQRLRGNYGYTF. V and J are TRBV4-2 and TRBJ1-2, with D hard to call. The CDR3 consists of 15 residues. The germline CDR1 and CDR2 sequences are LGHNA and YNFKEQ. V was shortened by 2 bases and J by 1 base, with 11 bases between the two germline ends.

The chain uses TRBV29-1 and TRBJ2-5; D possibly uses TRBD1 or TRBD2 (5 bases each). V lost 8 bases and J lost 3, with 19 bases in between. CDR1 is SQVTM and CDR2 is ANQGSEA in the germline V gene. The CDR3 loop spans 14 amino acids. The CDR3 DNA follows: TGCAGCTTTTCTTACTCCCGGGGCGAAGAGACCCAGTACTTC. It yields the protein CSFSYSRGEETQYF.